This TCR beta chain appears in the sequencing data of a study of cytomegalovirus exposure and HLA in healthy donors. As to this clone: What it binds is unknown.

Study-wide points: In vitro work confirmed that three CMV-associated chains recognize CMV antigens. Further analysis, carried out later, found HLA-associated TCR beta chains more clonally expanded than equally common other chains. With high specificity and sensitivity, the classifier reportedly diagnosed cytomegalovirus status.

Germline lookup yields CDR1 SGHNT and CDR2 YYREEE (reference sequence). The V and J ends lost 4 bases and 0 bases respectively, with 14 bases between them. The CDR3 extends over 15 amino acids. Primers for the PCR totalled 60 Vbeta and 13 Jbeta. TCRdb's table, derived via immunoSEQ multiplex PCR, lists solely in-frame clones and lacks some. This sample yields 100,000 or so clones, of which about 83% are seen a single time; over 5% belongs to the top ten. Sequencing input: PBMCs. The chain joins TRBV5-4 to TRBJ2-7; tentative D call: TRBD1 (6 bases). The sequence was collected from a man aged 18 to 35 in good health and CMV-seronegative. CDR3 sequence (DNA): TGTGCCAGCAGCGTGGAGGCAGGGGCCTCCTACGAGCAGTACTTC. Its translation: CASSVEAGASYEQYF.